This entry lists 3 T cell receptor beta chains sequenced from one sample in a study of blood T cell repertoires in COVID-19. Produced via immunoSEQ multiplex PCR; TCRdb's table is partial and in-frame only. The sample carries under 300,000 clones, 70% to 90% recorded once. The sample taken for sequencing was PBMCs or T cells enriched from blood (not recorded which). These receptors all stem from a woman aged 45 to 65 who had recovered from COVID-19.

This clone showed up just a few times. The chain recombines TRBV10-3 with TRBJ1-5, with D uncertain. Deletions cut 4 bases from V and 1 base from J, with 11 bases between. Germline V gene sequence: CDR1 ENHRY, CDR2 SYGVKD. The CDR3 consists of 15 residues. The CDR3 spells CAISVGVGSNQPQHF. In DNA form, the CDR3 reads TGTGCCATCAGTGTCGGAGTTGGAAGCAATCAGCCCCAGCATTTT.

The genes are TRBV10-2 and TRBJ1-2; D might be TRBD1 (6 bases). The CDR3 spans 15 residues. The germline CDR1 and CDR2 sequences are WSHSY and SAAADI. V lost 2 bases and J lost 4, with 14 bases in between. CDR3 sequence: CASSEVGGGGYGYTF. The CDR3 DNA reads as TGCGCCAGCAGTGAGGTCGGGGGAGGGGGCTATGGCTACACCTTC.

This clone was seen just once. This rearrangement joins TRBV19 to TRBJ2-7; the match to TRBD1 covers 7 bases. This CDR3 contains 13 residues. Unmatched junction bases numbered 9, after V lost 8 bases and J lost 5 bases. Per germline, CDR1 LNHDA and CDR2 SQIVND (reference sequence). The CDR3 sequence: CASSDREWHEQYF. Here the CDR3 DNA reads TGTGCCAGTTCCGACAGGGAATGGCACGAGCAGTACTTC.